The 9 T cell receptor beta chains reported below all come from one sample, sequenced in a study of cytomegalovirus exposure and HLA in healthy donors. A multiplex PCR was run with 60 Vbeta primers and 13 Jbeta primers. Measured with immunoSEQ multiplex PCR; TCRdb has only the in-frame clones, and not every one. Here the sample spans roughly 200,000 clones, over 60% being singletons. Sequencing was done on a sample of PBMCs. The receptor source for this set is a woman younger than 45 in good health and CMV-seropositive.

V usage is TRBV18 and J usage is TRBJ2-1; TRBD2 matches at 8 bases. This CDR3 is built from 18 residues. Germline values: CDR1 KGHSH, CDR2 LQKENI. Trimming cost V 6 bases and J 0 bases; bases outside gene matches: 13. Here the CDR3 reads CASSQAITGGRSYNEQFF. As DNA, the CDR3 is TGTGCCAGCTCCCAAGCTATAACGGGGGGGCGCTCCTACAATGAGCAGTTCTTC.

The J gene is TRBJ2-3, the V gene TRBV14; the match to TRBD2 covers 8 bases. Looked up from germline, CDR1 is SGHDN and CDR2 is FVKESK. With V trimmed by 1 base and J by 2 bases, 8 bases remained unmatched. The CDR3 has 17 amino acids. For the CDR3, the DNA is TGTGCCAGCAGCCAAGTACGAAGCGGGGGCCTCACAGATACGCAGTATTTT. Translated: CASSQVRSGGLTDTQYF.

The rearrangement uses TRBV2 and TRBJ2-7; TRBD1 might be the D (5 bases). CDR3 length: 11 amino acids. V lost 7 bases and J 3 bases, leaving 7 bases between the germline ends. In germline, CDR1 is SNHLY, CDR2 FYNNEI. Written as DNA, the CDR3 is TGTGCCAGCATGCAGGGCTACGAGCAGTACTTC. Translation: CASMQGYEQYF.

The gene calls are TRBV4-3 and TRBJ1-2; TRBD1 matches at 12 bases. V trimming: 0 bases; J trimming: 7 bases; junction bases outside the gene matches: 9. The CDR3 has 17 residues. From germline, CDR1 is LGHNA and CDR2 YSLEER. The CDR3 protein is CASSQEIPGQGAFGYTF. The DNA of the CDR3 is TGCGCCAGCAGCCAAGAAATTCCGGGACAGGGGGCCTTTGGCTACACCTTC.

This clone was seen more than once but under ten times. V usage is TRBV4-3 and J usage is TRBJ2-6; 7 nucleotides line up with TRBD1. The ends lost 0 bases at V and 2 bases at J; junction bases unmatched: 4. The germline CDR1 and CDR2 sequences are LGHNA and YSLEER. The CDR3 is 17 amino acids. This chain's CDR3 is CASSQDRGTAGANVLTF. CDR3 bases: TGCGCCAGCAGCCAAGATAGGGGGACAGCTGGGGCCAACGTCCTGACTTTC.

The V and J genes are TRBV11-1 and TRBJ2-2; D may be TRBD2 (5 bases). Germline loops: CDR1 SGHAT, CDR2 FQDESV (reference sequence). The CDR3 is made up of 15 amino acids. The V and J ends lost 4 bases and 1 base respectively, with 10 bases between them. Written as DNA, the CDR3 is TGTGCCAGCAGCTCTAAAGGGAGGAACACCGGGGAGCTGTTTTTT. The encoded protein is CASSSKGRNTGELFF. The full variable domain, completed using reference TRBV11-1 and TRBJ2-2, is EAEVAQSPRYKITEKSQAVAFWCDPISGHATLYWYRQILGQGPELLVQFQDESVVDDSQLPKDRFSAERLKGVDSTLKIQPAELGDSAMYLCASSSKGRNTGELFFGEGSRLTVL.

The rearrangement uses TRBV29-1 and TRBJ2-5, with 7 bases matching TRBD2. The V segment lost 5 bases and the J segment 3 bases; nucleotides outside the gene matches: 3. Germline CDR1 and CDR2: SQVTM and ANQGSEA. The CDR3 spans 12 residues. The CDR3 region has the DNA TGCAGCGTTCTAGCGGCGGAAGAGACCCAGTACTTC. Its protein product is CSVLAAEETQYF.

The V and J genes are TRBV9 and TRBJ2-3, with 9 bases matching TRBD2. Losses at the gene ends were 4 bases for V and 0 bases for J; bases not matched to a gene: 3. From germline, CDR1 is SGDLS and CDR2 YYNGEE. The CDR3 is made up of 15 amino acids. The CDR3 bases are TGTGCCAGCAGCCCTAGCGGGGTAAGCACAGATACGCAGTATTTT. Protein: CASSPSGVSTDTQYF.

V and J are TRBV4-3 and TRBJ1-2, with a tentative D call TRBD1 (6 bases). The V gene lost 3 bases and the J gene lost 8 bases, with 19 bases spanning the gap. The germline CDR1 and CDR2 sequences are LGHNA and YSLEER. The CDR3 extends over 15 amino acids. CDR3 coding DNA: TGCGCCAGCAGCCACGGGGACATAATACGTGACGGCTACACCTTC. This encodes CASSHGDIIRDGYTF.